Listed below are T cell receptor beta chains from one sample, sequenced in a study of blood T cell repertoires in COVID-19. TCRdb keeps only in-frame clones here, not all; method: immunoSEQ multiplex PCR. The sample includes approximately 220,000 clones, approximately 90% seen only once; the top ten take 1.2%. Sequencing input: PBMCs or T cells enriched from blood (not recorded which). The receptors were sampled from a man in his thirties or forties who had recovered from COVID-19. Each CDR3 is given with its conserved first and last residue. A D gene is named only where the DNA matches it firmly. Rows may omit the clone size; those that give it use once, few, many or a size class.

CDR3 | DNA | size | J | V | D
CASSQAQWGANYGYTF | TGTGCCAGCAGCCAAGCTCAGTGGGGAGCTAACTATGGCTACACCTTC | NA | TRBJ1-2 | TRBV5-5 | NA
CASSPGLAGELAKNIQYF | TGCGCCAGCAGCCCCGGACTAGCGGGGGAACTAGCCAAAAACATTCAGTACTTC | NA | TRBJ2-4 | TRBV5-1 | TRBD2
CASSQEDGAFQPQHF | TGCGCCAGCAGCCAAGAAGATGGGGCTTTTCAGCCCCAGCATTTT | NA | TRBJ1-5 | TRBV4-1 | NA
CASNPQGMNTEAFF | TGCGCCAGCAACCCACAGGGAATGAACACTGAAGCTTTCTTT | NA | TRBJ1-1 | TRBV5-1 | NA
CASSQVGRDREPGNTIYF | TGCGCCAGCAGCCAAGTTGGTCGGGACAGGGAGCCTGGAAACACCATATATTTT | NA | TRBJ1-3 | TRBV4-1 | TRBD1
CASSLSSGANEKLFF | TGTGCCAGCAGCTTATCCTCAGGGGCTAATGAAAAACTGTTTTTT | NA | TRBJ1-4 | TRBV7-8 | NA
CAWTPKGGAGTEAFF | TGTGCCTGGACCCCCAAGGGGGGGGCAGGCACTGAAGCTTTCTTT | NA | TRBJ1-1 | TRBV30 | NA
CASRGGGNEAFF | TGTGCCAGCAGGGGGGGAGGGAATGAAGCTTTCTTT | NA | TRBJ1-1 | TRBV2 | NA
CASRGLQKETQYF | TGTGCCAGCAGGGGACTCCAGAAAGAGACCCAGTACTTC | once | TRBJ2-5 | TRBV5-6 | NA
CASSLGRGAGETQYF | TGTGCCAGCAGCTTAGGTCGGGGAGCGGGGGAGACCCAGTACTTC | NA | TRBJ2-5 | TRBV11-3 | TRBD2
CASAKDRGNQPQHF | TGTGCCAGCGCCAAGGACAGGGGCAATCAGCCCCAGCATTTT | NA | TRBJ1-5 | TRBV27 | TRBD1
CASSPTGGIQPQHF | TGCGCCAGCAGTCCGACAGGGGGCATTCAGCCCCAGCATTTT | NA | TRBJ1-5 | TRBV5-1 | TRBD1
CSVVIAGSIGELFF | TGCAGCGTTGTAATAGCGGGAAGTATCGGGGAGCTGTTTTTT | NA | TRBJ2-2 | TRBV29-1 | TRBD2
CASSPSGDRENQPQHF | TGTGCCAGCAGCCCTTCTGGGGACAGGGAAAATCAGCCCCAGCATTTT | NA | TRBJ1-5 | TRBV5-8 | TRBD1
CASSLAGGPVDTQYF | TGCGCCAGCAGCTTAGCGGGAGGGCCCGTAGATACGCAGTATTTT | NA | TRBJ2-3 | TRBV5-1 | TRBD2
CASSGGQGHSYEQYF | TGTGCCAGCAGCGGGGGACAGGGGCACTCCTACGAGCAGTACTTC | NA | TRBJ2-7 | TRBV7-9 | TRBD1
CASSLSGELFF | TGTGCCAGCAGTCTTAGCGGGGAGCTGTTTTTT | NA | TRBJ2-2 | TRBV7-9 | NA
CASSVSGTATYEQYF | TGTGCCAGTTCAGTCTCCGGGACAGCGACCTACGAGCAGTACTTC | NA | TRBJ2-7 | TRBV19 | TRBD1
CASSLPRGETQYF | TGCGCCAGCAGCTTACCCAGGGGAGAGACCCAGTACTTC | NA | TRBJ2-5 | TRBV5-1 | NA
CASSLDRGGLSEQYF | TGTGCCAGCAGCTTGGACAGGGGGGGTTTGTCCGAGCAGTACTTC | NA | TRBJ2-7 | TRBV5-4 | NA
CASSLLGQGEAFF | TGTGCCAGCAGTTTATTGGGACAGGGAGAAGCTTTCTTT | NA | TRBJ1-1 | TRBV27 | TRBD1
CAWSPIPTGGGVYGYTF | TGTGCCTGGAGTCCAATCCCCACAGGGGGCGGCGTCTATGGCTACACCTTC | NA | TRBJ1-2 | TRBV30 | TRBD1
CASSLRGGTEAFF | TGTGCCAGCAGCTTAAGAGGGGGCACTGAAGCTTTCTTT | few | TRBJ1-1 | TRBV7-8 | NA
CASSESGANVLTF | TGCGCCAGCAGCGAGTCTGGGGCCAACGTCCTGACTTTC | NA | TRBJ2-6 | TRBV5-1 | NA
CAWGDRESGYTF | TGTGCCTGGGGAGACAGGGAGAGCGGCTACACCTTC | NA | TRBJ1-2 | TRBV30 | TRBD1
CASSQDLGQMYGYTF | TGCGCCAGCAGCCAAGATCTTGGTCAGATGTATGGCTACACCTTC | few | TRBJ1-2 | TRBV4-3 | NA
CATSDDRAYEQYF | TGTGCCACCAGTGATGACAGAGCCTACGAGCAGTACTTC | NA | TRBJ2-7 | TRBV24-1 | NA
CASSLSGINEKLFF | TGCGCCAGCAGCTTGTCCGGGATTAATGAAAAACTGTTTTTT | NA | TRBJ1-4 | TRBV5-1 | NA
CATSARAGELFF | TGTGCCACCAGTGCCCGGGCCGGGGAGCTGTTTTTT | many | TRBJ2-2 | TRBV24-1 | NA
CAWSKTRSGETQYF | TGTGCCTGGAGTAAGACCCGGTCGGGGGAGACCCAGTACTTC | NA | TRBJ2-5 | TRBV30 | NA
CASRAGLAGQETQYF | TGCGCCAGCAGGGCGGGACTAGCGGGGCAAGAGACCCAGTACTTC | NA | TRBJ2-5 | TRBV4-1 | TRBD2
CASSQDMDRRGGGGELFF | TGCGCCAGCAGCCAAGATATGGACAGGCGTGGTGGCGGCGGGGAGCTGTTTTTT | once | TRBJ2-2 | TRBV4-1 | TRBD1
CASSADRVKTNEKLFF | TGTGCCAGCAGTGCGGACAGGGTCAAAACTAATGAAAAACTGTTTTTT | once | TRBJ1-4 | TRBV6-1 | TRBD1
CASSNTLVRDRGYQPQHF | TGTGCCAGCAGTAATACACTTGTTCGGGACAGGGGTTACCAGCCCCAGCATTTT | NA | TRBJ1-5 | TRBV28 | TRBD1
CATSDLGTSAYNEQFF | TGTGCCACCAGTGACCTCGGGACTAGCGCATACAATGAGCAGTTCTTC | NA | TRBJ2-1 | TRBV24-1 | TRBD2
CASSRLIGTSGDTDTQYF | TGTGCCAGCAGCCGCCTCATTGGGACTAGCGGGGACACAGATACGCAGTATTTT | NA | TRBJ2-3 | TRBV11-3 | TRBD2
CSADLGSPLHF | TGCAGTGCCGACCTAGGTTCACCCCTCCACTTT | NA | TRBJ1-6 | TRBV20-1 | NA
CASSQATGPGGDSPLHF | TGCGCCAGCAGCCAAGCTACGGGCCCCGGAGGGGATTCACCCCTCCACTTT | NA | TRBJ1-6 | TRBV4-3 | NA
CATSRSPPGLPYEQYF | TGTGCCACCAGCAGAAGTCCGCCGGGACTCCCGTACGAGCAGTACTTC | NA | TRBJ2-7 | TRBV15 | NA
CASSVDKTGNTIYF | TGTGCCAGCAGCGTAGACAAAACTGGAAACACCATATATTTT | NA | TRBJ1-3 | TRBV9 | NA
CATSDLTGSTDTQYF | TGTGCCACCAGTGATTTGACAGGGAGCACAGATACGCAGTATTTT | many | TRBJ2-3 | TRBV24-1 | NA
CASSLQTGPSGNTIYF | TGCGCCAGCAGCCTACAGACAGGGCCCTCTGGAAACACCATATATTTT | NA | TRBJ1-3 | TRBV4-1 | TRBD1
CASSWTSGANEQFF | TGTGCCAGCAGCTGGACTAGCGGGGCCAATGAGCAGTTCTTC | NA | TRBJ2-1 | TRBV5-4 | TRBD2
CASSYGDTVGSPLHF | TGTGCCAGCAGTTACGGGGACACGGTTGGTTCACCCCTCCACTTT | NA | TRBJ1-6 | TRBV6-5 | NA
CASSLGPDRGTEAFF | TGTGCCAGCAGCTTGGGCCCTGACAGGGGTACTGAAGCTTTCTTT | once | TRBJ1-1 | TRBV5-4 | TRBD1
CASSQGSAGGTYEQYF | TGCGCCAGCAGCCAAGGGTCGGCAGGGGGCACATACGAGCAGTACTTC | NA | TRBJ2-7 | TRBV4-1 | TRBD1